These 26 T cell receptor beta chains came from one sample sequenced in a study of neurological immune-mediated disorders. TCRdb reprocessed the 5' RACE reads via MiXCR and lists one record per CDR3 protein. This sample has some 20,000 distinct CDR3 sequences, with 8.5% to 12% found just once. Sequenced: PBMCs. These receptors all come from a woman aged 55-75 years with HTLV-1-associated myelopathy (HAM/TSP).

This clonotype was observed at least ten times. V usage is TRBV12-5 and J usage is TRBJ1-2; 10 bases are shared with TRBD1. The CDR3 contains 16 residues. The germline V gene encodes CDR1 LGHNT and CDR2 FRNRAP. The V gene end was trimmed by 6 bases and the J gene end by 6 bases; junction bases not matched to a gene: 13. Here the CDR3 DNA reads TGTGCTAGTGGGCCCAAGACAGGGGGCAGAGTAAATGGCTACACCTTC. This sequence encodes CASGPKTGGRVNGYTF.

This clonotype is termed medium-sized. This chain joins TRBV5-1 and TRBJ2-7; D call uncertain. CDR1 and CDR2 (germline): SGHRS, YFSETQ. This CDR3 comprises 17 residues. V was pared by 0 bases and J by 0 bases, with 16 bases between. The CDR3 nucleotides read TGCGCCAGCAGCTTGGCCCGGTTGAGCGACTCCTCCTACGAGCAGTACTTC. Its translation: CASSLARLSDSSYEQYF. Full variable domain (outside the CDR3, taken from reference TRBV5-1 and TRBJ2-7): KAGVTQTPRYLIKTRGQQVTLSCSPISGHRSVSWYQQTPGQGLQFLFEYFSETQRNKGNFPGRFSGRQFSNSRSEMNVSTLELGDSALYLCASSLARLSDSSYEQYFGPGTRLTVT.

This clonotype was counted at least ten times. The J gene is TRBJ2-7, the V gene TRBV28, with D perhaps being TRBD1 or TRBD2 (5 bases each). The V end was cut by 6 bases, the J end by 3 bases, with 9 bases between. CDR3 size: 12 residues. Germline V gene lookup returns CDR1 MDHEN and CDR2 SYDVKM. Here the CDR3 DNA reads TGTGCCAGCAGAGGGACGGTCTACGAGCAGTACTTC. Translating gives CASRGTVYEQYF.

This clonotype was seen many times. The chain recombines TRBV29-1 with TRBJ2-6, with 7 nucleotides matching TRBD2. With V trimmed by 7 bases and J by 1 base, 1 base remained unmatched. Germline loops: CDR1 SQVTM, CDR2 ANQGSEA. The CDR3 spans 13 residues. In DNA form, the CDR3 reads TGCAGCGCCGGGGGGTCTGGGGCCAACGTCCTGACTTTC. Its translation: CSAGGSGANVLTF.

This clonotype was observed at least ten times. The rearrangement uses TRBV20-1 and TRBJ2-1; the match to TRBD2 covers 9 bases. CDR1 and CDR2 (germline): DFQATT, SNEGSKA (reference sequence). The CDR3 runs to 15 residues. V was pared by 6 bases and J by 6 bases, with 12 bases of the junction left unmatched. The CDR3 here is CSAHPAGGSINEQFF. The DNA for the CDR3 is TGCAGTGCCCATCCAGCGGGGGGCTCAATCAATGAGCAGTTCTTC.

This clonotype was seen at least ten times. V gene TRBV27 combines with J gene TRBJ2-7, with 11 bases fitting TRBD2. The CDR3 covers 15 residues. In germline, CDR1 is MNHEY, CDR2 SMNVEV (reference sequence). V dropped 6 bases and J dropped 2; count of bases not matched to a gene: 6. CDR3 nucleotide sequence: TGTGCCAGCAGGTCACTAGCGGGGGCGACCTACGAGCAGTACTTC. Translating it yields CASRSLAGATYEQYF.

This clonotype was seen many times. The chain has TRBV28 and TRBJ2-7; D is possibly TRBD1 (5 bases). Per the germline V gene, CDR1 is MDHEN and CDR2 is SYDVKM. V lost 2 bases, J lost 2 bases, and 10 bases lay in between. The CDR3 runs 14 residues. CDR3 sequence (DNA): TGTGCCAGCAGTTTAAGGGGCCCGACCTACGAGCAGTACTTC. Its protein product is CASSLRGPTYEQYF.

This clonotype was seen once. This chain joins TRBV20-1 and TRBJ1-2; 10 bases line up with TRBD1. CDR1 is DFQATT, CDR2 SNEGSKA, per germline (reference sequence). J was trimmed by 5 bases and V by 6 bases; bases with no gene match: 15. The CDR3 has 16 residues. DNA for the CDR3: TGCAGTGCACGACTAATGACAGGGGGCCTTGGTTATGGCTACACCTTC. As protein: CSARLMTGGLGYGYTF.

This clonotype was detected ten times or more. DNA of the CDR3: TGCGCCAGCAGCTTGGTCAGGGGGCAGGAGCAGTTCTTC. Amino acid sequence: CASSLVRGQEQFF. The chain joins TRBV5-1 to TRBJ2-1; the match to TRBD1 covers 8 bases. The J segment lost 10 bases and the V segment lost 0 bases, leaving 3 bases of the junction unmatched. The CDR3 loop spans 13 amino acids. Germline V gene data show CDR1 as SGHRS and CDR2 as YFSETQ.

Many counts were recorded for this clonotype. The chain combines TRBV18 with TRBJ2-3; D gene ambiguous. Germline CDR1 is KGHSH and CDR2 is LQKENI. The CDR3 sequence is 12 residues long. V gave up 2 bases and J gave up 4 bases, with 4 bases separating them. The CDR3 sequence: CASSPGSDTQYF. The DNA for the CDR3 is TGTGCCAGCTCACCAGGGTCAGATACGCAGTATTTT. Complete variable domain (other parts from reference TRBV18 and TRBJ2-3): NAGVMQNPRHLVRRRGQEARLRCSPMKGHSHVYWYRQLPEEGLKFMVYLQKENIIDESGMPKERFSAEFPKEGPSILRIQQVVRGDSAAYFCASSPGSDTQYFGPGTRLTVL.

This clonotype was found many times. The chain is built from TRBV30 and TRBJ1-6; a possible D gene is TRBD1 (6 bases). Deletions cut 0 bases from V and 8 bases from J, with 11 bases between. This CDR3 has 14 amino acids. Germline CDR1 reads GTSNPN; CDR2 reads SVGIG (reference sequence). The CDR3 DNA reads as TGTGCCTGGAGTGTGCGGGGGCTTGATTCACCCCTCCACTTT. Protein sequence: CAWSVRGLDSPLHF.

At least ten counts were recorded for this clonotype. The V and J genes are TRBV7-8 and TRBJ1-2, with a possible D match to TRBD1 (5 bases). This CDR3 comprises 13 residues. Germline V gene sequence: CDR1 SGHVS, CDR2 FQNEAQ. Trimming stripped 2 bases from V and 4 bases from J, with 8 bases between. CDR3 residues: CASSLQGSYGYTF. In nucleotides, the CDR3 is TGTGCCAGCAGCTTACAGGGTAGCTATGGCTACACCTTC.

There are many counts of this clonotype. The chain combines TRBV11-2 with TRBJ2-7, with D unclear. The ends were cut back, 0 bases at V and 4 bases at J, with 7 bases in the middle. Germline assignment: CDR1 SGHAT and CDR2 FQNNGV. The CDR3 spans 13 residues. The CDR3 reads CASSLDVKYEQYF. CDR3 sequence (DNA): TGTGCCAGCAGCTTAGATGTTAAGTACGAGCAGTACTTC.

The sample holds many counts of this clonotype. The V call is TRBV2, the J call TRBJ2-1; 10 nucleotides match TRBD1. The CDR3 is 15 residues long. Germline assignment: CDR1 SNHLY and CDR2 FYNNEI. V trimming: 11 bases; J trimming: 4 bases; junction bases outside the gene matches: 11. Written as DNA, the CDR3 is TGTGCCGCGCAGACGGGACAGGGGAGTTACAATGAGCAGTTCTTC. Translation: CAAQTGQGSYNEQFF.

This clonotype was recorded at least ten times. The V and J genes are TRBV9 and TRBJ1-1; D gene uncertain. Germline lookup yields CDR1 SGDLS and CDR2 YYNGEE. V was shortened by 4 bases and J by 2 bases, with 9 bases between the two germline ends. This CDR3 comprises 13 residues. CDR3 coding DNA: TGTGCCAGCAGCAGACAAGTTAACACTGAAGCTTTCTTT. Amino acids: CASSRQVNTEAFF.

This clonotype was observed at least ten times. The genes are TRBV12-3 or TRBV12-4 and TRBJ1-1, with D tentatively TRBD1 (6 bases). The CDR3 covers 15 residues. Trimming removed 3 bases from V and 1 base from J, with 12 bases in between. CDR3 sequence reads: CASSFEGGWNTEAFF. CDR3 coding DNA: TGTGCCAGCAGTTTTGAGGGGGGATGGAACACTGAAGCTTTCTTT.

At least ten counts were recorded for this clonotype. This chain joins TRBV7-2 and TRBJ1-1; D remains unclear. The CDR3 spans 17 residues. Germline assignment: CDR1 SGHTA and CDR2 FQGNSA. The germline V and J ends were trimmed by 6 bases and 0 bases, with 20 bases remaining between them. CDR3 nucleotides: TGTGCCAGCAGTACTAGACCTAACGTATTGATGAACACTGAAGCTTTCTTT. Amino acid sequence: CASSTRPNVLMNTEAFF.

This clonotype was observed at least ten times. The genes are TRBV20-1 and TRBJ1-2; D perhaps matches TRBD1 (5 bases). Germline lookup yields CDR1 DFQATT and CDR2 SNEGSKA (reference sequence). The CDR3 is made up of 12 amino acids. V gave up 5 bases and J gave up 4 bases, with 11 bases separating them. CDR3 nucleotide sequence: TGCAGTGCTCCCGGGACCCTCTATGGCTACACCTTC. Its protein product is CSAPGTLYGYTF.

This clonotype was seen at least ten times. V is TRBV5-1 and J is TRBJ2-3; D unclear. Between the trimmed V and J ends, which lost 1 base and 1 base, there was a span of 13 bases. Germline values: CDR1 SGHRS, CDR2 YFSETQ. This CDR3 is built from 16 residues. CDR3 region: CASSLNKNLGTDTQYF. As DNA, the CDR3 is TGCGCCAGCAGCTTGAACAAAAATCTGGGCACAGATACGCAGTATTTT.

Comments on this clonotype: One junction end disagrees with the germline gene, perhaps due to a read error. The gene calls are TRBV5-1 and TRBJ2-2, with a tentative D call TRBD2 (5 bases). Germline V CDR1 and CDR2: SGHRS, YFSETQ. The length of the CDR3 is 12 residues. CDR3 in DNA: TGCGCCAGCAGCGCGGGTTCGAGGGAGATGTTTTTT. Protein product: CASSAGSREMFF.

CDR3 amino acids: CASRRGTDGIPSYNEQFF. The CDR3 region has the DNA TGCGCCAGCAGACGGGGGACAGATGGAATTCCCTCCTACAATGAGCAGTTCTTC. The J gene is TRBJ2-1, the V gene TRBV4-1, with D possibly matching TRBD1 (7 bases). CDR1 is MGHRA and CDR2 is YSYEKL in the germline V gene. V was clipped by 6 bases and J by 0 bases, with 21 bases between them. This CDR3 region has 18 residues.

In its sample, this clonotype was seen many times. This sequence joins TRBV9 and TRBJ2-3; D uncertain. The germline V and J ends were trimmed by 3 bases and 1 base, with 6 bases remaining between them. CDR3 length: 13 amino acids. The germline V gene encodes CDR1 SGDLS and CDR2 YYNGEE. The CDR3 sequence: CASSAPGTDTQYF. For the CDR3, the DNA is TGTGCCAGCAGCGCCCCCGGCACAGATACGCAGTATTTT. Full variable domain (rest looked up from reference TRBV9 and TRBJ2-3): DSGVTQTPKHLITATGQRVTLRCSPRSGDLSVYWYQQSLDQGLQFLIQYYNGEERAKGNILERFSAQQFPDLHSELNLSSLELGDSALYFCASSAPGTDTQYFGPGTRLTVL.

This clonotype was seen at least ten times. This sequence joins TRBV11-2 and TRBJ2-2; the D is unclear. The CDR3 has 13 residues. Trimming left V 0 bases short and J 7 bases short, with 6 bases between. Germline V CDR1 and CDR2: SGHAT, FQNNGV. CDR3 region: CASSLDTFGELFF. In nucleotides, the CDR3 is TGTGCCAGCAGCTTAGACACCTTCGGGGAGCTGTTTTTT.

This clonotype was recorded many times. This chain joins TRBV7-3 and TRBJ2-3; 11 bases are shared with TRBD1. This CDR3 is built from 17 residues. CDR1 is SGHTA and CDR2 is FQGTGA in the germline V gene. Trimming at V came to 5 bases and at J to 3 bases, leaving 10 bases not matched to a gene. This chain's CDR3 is CASSPSDRGRFTDTQYF. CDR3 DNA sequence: TGTGCCAGCAGCCCTTCGGACAGGGGGCGCTTTACAGATACGCAGTATTTT. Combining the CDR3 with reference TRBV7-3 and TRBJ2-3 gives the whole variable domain GAGVSQTPSNKVTEKGKYVELRCDPISGHTALYWYRQSLGQGPEFLIYFQGTGAADDSGLPNDRFFAVRPEGSVSTLKIQRTERGDSAVYLCASSPSDRGRFTDTQYFGPGTRLTVL.

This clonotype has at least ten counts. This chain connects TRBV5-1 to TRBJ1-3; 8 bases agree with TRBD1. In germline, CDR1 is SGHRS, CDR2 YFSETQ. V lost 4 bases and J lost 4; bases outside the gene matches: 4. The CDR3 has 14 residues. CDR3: CASSPWTGGNTIYF. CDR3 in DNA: TGCGCCAGCAGCCCCTGGACAGGGGGAAACACCATATATTTT. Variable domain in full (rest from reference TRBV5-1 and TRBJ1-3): KAGVTQTPRYLIKTRGQQVTLSCSPISGHRSVSWYQQTPGQGLQFLFEYFSETQRNKGNFPGRFSGRQFSNSRSEMNVSTLELGDSALYLCASSPWTGGNTIYFGEGSWLTVV.

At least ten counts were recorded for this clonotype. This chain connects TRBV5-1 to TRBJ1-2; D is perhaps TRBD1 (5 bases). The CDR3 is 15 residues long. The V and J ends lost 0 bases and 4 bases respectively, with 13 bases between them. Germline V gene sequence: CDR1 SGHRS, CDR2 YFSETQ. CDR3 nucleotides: TGCGCCAGCAGCTTGGGCGGGACTTATTCCTATGGCTACACCTTC. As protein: CASSLGGTYSYGYTF.